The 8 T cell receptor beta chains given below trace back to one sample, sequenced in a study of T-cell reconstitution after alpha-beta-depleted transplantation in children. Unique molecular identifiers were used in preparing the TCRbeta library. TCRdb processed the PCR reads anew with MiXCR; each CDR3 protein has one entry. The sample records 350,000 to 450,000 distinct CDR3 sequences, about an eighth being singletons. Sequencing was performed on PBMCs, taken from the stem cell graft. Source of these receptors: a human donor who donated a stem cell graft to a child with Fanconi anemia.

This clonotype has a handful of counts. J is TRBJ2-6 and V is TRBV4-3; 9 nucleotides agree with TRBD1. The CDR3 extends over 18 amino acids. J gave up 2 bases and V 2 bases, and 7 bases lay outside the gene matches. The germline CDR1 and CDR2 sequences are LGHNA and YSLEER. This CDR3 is CASSQRRGQGAGANVLTF. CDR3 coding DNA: TGCGCCAGCAGCCAACGTAGGGGACAGGGAGCTGGGGCCAACGTCCTGACTTTC.

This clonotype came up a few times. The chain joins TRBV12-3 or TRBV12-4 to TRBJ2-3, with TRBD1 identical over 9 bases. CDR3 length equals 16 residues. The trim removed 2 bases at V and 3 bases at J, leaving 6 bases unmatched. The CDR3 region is CASSLWKGTGTDTQYF. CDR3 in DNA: TGTGCCAGCAGTTTATGGAAGGGGACAGGGACAGATACGCAGTATTTT.

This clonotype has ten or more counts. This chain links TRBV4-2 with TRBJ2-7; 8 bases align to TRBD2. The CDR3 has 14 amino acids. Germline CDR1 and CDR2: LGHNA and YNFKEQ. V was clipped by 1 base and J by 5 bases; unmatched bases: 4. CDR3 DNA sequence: TGTGCCAGCAGCCAAGGTAGAGCGGGGGACGAGCAGTACTTC. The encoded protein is CASSQGRAGDEQYF.

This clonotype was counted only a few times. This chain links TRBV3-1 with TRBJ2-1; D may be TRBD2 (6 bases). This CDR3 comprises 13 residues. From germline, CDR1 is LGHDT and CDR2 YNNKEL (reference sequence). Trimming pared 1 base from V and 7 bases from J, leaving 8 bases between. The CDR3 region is CASSQASVNEQFF. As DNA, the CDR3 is TGTGCCAGCAGCCAAGCTAGCGTTAATGAGCAGTTCTTC.

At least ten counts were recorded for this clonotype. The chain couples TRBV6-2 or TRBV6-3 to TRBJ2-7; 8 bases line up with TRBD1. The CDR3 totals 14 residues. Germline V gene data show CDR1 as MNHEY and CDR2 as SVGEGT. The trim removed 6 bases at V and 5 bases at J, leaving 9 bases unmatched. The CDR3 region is CASSPTGGGHEQYF. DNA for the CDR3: TGTGCCAGCAGCCCCACAGGGGGAGGACACGAGCAGTACTTC.

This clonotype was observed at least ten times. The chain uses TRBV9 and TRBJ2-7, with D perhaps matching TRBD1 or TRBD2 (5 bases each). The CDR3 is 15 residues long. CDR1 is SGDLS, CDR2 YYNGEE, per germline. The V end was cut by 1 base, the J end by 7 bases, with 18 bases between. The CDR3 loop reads CASSVNPDGTAEQYF. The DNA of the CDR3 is TGTGCCAGCAGCGTAAACCCCGATGGGACCGCGGAGCAGTACTTC.

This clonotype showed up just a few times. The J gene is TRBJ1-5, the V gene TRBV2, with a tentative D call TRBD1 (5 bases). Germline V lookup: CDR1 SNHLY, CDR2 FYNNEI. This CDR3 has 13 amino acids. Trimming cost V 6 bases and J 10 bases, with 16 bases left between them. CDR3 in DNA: TGTGCCAGCAGGCGGGAGCCGGGGGAACCCCAGCATTTT. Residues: CASRREPGEPQHF.

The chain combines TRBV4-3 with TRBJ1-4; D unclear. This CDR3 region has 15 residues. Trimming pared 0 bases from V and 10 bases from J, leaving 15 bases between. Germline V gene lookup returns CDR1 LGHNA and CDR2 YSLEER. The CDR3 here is CASSQDIRGEGKLFF. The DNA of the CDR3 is TGCGCCAGCAGCCAAGATATACGGGGAGAAGGAAAACTGTTTTTT.